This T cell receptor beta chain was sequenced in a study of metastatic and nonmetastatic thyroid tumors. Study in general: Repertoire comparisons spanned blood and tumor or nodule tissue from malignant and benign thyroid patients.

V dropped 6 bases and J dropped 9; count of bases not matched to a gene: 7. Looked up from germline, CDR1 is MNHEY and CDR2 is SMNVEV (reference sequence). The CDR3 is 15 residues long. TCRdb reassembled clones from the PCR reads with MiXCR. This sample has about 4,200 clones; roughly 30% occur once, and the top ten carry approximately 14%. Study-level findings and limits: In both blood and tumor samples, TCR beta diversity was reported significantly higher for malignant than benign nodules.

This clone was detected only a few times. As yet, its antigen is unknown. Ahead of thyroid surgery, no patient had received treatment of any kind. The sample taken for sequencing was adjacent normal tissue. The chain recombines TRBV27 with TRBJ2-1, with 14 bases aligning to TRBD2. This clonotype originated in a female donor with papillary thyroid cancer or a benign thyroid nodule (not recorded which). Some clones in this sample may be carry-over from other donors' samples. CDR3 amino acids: CASRPGLAGVGEQFF. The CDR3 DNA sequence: TGTGCCAGCAGACCGGGACTAGCGGGAGTGGGTGAGCAGTTCTTC.